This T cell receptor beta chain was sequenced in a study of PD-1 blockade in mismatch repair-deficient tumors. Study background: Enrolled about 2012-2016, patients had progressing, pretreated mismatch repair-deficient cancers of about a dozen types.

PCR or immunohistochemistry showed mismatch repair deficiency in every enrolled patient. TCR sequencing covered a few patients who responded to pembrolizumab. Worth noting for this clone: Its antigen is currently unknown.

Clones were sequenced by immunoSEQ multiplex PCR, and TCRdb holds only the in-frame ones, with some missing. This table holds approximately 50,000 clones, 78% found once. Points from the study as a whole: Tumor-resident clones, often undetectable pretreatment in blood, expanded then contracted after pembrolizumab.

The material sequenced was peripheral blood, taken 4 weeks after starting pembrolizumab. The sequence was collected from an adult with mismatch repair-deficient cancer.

The CDR3 sequence: CASSRDYTYEQYF. For the CDR3, the DNA is TGTGCCAGCAGCCGGGACTACACCTACGAGCAGTACTTC. The chain couples TRBV6-1 to TRBJ2-7; 7 bases line up with TRBD2. Germline loops: CDR1 MNHNS, CDR2 SASEGT. The CDR3 is made up of 13 amino acids. Unmatched junction bases numbered 4, after V lost 6 bases and J lost 2 bases.